The text below deals with one TCR beta chain. Original data processing: It was from reference gene primer amplification that nucleated cell counts were estimated. Libraries were prepared by immunoSEQ multiplex PCR; TCRdb keeps only in-frame clonotypes and omits some of them. D and trimming come from the DNA, and the V and J calls and clone size come from that table. The sample has 55,000 to 75,000 clones; approximately 87% are singletons. Trimming took 1 base from V and 9 from J, leaving 19 bases between them. Germline V CDR1 and CDR2: SGHTA, FQGNSA. The CDR3 contains 16 residues. These data belong to a study of blood T cell repertoires in COVID-19. At the level of the study: Specimens from acute and convalescent COVID-19 originated in the United States, Italy and Spain. From T cells, B-cell-depleted T cells, or PBMCs came the material, which was cDNA or gDNA.

The gene calls are TRBV7-2 and TRBJ2-1; TRBD2 is a possible D gene (6 bases). This TCR was sampled from a man between 50 and 59 years old with active COVID-19. Material: peripheral blood. The chain's CDR3 is CASSLEGTGLGREQFF. CDR3 nucleotides: TGTGCCAGCAGCTTAGAGGGGACTGGACTGGGGCGTGAGCAGTTCTTC.